This TCR beta chain was identified in a study of shared clonotypes between healthy human individuals. For the study at large: Each donor had three CD4 naive, three CD4 memory, two CD8 naive and one CD8 memory plate.

Using roughly 200 ng DNA, roughly 33,000 T cell genomes, the sorted-subset replicate PCRs were run. Method: immunoSEQ multiplex PCR; TCRdb's copy keeps in-frame clones and lacks some. The sample includes more than 1,200,000 clones, about 98.5% of them seen just once. Per the germline V gene, CDR1 is SEHNR and CDR2 is FQNEAQ (reference sequence). This CDR3 has 16 amino acids. All participating donors were Caucasian adults from Nashville, Tennessee. With regard to this clone: The germline gene is not matched at one end of the junction; a read error may be the cause.

This chain uses TRBV7-9 with TRBJ2-3; 9 nucleotides match TRBD2. The receptor's source is a man under 40 in good health. Specimen: naive CD4+ T cells sorted from blood. Subset defined: CD45RA+ positively selected. The CDR3 DNA reads as TGTGCCAGCAGCCTAGCGGGGCTGACAAACACAGATACGCAGTATTTT. This gives the protein CASSLAGLTNTDTQYF.